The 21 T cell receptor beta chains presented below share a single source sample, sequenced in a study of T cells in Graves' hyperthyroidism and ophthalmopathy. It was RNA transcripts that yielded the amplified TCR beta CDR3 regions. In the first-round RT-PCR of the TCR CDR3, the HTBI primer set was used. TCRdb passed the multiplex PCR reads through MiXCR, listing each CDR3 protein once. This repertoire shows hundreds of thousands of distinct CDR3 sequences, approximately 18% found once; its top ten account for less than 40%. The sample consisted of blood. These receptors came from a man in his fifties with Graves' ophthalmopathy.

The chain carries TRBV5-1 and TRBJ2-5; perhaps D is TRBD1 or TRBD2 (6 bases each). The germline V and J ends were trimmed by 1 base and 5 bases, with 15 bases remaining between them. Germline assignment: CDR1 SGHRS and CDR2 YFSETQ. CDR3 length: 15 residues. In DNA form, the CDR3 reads TGCGCCAGCAGCTTGCGGCCCGGGGGCTGGGAGACCCAGTACTTC. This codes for CASSLRPGGWETQYF.

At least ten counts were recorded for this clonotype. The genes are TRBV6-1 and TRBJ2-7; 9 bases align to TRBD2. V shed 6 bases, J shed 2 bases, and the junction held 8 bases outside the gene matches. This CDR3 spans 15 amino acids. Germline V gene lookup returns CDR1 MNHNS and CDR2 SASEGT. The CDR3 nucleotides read TGTGCCAGCAGGGGCCAGCGGGAGGAAACCTACGAGCAGTACTTC. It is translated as CASRGQREETYEQYF.

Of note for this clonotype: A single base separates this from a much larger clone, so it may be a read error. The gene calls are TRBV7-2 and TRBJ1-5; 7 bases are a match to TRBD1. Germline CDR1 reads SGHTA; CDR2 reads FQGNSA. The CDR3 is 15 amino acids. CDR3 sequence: CVSSQGVAGTQPQHF. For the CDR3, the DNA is TGTGTCAGCAGCCAGGGGGTCGCAGGGACGCAGCCCCAGCATTTT.

The CDR3 nucleotides are TGTGCCAGCAGTGCTGGAGGGGCGGGGAGCAATCAGCCCCAGCATTTT. Its translation: CASSAGGAGSNQPQHF. The chain combines TRBV12-3 or TRBV12-4 with TRBJ1-5, with D possibly being TRBD1 (5 bases). The V end was cut by 5 bases, the J end by 1 base, with 15 bases between. The CDR3 sequence is 16 residues long.

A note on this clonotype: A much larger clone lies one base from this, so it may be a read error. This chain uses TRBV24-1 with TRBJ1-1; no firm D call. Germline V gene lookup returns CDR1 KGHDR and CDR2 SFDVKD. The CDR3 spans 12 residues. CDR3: CATGDPQTEAFF. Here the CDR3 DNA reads TGTGCCACCGGTGATCCCCAAACTGAAGCTTTCTTT.

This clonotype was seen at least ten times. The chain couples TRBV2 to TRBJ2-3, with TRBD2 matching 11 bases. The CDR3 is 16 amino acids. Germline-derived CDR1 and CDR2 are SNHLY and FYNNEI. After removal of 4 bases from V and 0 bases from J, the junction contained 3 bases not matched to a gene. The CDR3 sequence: CASSATSGISTDTQYF. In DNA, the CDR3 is TGTGCCAGCAGTGCGACTAGCGGGATTAGCACAGATACGCAGTATTTT.

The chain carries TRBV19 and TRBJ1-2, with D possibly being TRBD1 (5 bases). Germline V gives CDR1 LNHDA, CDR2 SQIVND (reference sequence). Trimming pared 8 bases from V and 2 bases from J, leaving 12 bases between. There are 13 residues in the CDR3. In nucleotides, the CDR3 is TGTGCCAGTGCTGCAGGGCAAAACTATGGCTACACCTTC. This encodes CASAAGQNYGYTF.

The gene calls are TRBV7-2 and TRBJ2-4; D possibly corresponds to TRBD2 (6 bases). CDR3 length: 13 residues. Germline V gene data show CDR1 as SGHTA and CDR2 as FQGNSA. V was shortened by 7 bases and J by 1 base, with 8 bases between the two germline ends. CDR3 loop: CASTGGAKNIQYF. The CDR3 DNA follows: TGTGCCAGCACTGGGGGGGCCAAAAACATTCAGTACTTC. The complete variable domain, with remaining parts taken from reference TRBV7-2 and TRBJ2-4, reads GAGVSQSPSNKVTEKGKDVELRCDPISGHTALYWYRQSLGQGLEFLIYFQGNSAPDKSGLPSDRFSAERTGGSVSTLTIQRTQQEDSAVYLCASTGGAKNIQYFGAGTRLSVL.

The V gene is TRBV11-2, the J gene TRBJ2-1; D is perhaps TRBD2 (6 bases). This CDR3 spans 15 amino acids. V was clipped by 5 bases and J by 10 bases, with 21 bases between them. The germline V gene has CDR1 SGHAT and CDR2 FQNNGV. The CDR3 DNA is TGTGCCAGCAGCGATGCGCGGGACCTCGCCTACGAGCAGTTCTTC. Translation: CASSDARDLAYEQFF.

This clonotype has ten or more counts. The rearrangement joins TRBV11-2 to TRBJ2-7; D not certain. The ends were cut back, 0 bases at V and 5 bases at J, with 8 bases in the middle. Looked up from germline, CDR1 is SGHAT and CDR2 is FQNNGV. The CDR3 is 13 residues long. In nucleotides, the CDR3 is TGTGCCAGCAGCTTAGATCGAATCCACGAGCAGTACTTC. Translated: CASSLDRIHEQYF. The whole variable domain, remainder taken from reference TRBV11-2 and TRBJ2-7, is EAGVAQSPRYKIIEKRQSVAFWCNPISGHATLYWYQQILGQGPKLLIQFQNNGVVDDSQLPKDRFSAERLKGVDSTLKIQPAKLEDSAVYLCASSLDRIHEQYFGPGTRLTVT.

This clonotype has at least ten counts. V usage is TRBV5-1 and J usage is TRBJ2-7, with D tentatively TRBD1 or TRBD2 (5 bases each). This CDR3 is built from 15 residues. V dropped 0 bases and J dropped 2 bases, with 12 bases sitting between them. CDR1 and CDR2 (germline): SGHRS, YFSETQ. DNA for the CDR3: TGCGCCAGCAGCTTGGAGGGACGTTGGACCTACGAGCAGTACTTC. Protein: CASSLEGRWTYEQYF.

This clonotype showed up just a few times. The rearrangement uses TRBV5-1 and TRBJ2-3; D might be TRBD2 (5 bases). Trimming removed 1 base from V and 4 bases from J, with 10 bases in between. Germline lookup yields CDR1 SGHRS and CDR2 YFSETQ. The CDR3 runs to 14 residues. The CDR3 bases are TGCGCCAGCAGCTTGTCCGGGAATGCAGATACGCAGTATTTT. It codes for CASSLSGNADTQYF.

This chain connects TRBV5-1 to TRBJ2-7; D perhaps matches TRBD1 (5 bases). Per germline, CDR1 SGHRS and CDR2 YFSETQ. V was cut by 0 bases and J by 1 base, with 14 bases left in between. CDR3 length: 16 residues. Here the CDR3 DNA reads TGCGCCAGCAGCTTGGGGGGCAGGGTTGGATCCTACGAGCAGTACTTC. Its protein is CASSLGGRVGSYEQYF.

The CDR3 is CASSEGRHNTQYF. The CDR3 DNA reads TGCGCCAGCAGCGAGGGACGGCATAATACGCAGTATTTT. The chain is built from TRBV5-1 and TRBJ2-3; the D call may be TRBD1 or TRBD2 (5 bases each). V lost 4 bases to trimming and J lost 7 bases, with 13 bases between them. CDR1 is SGHRS and CDR2 is YFSETQ in the germline V gene. This CDR3 is 13 amino acids long.

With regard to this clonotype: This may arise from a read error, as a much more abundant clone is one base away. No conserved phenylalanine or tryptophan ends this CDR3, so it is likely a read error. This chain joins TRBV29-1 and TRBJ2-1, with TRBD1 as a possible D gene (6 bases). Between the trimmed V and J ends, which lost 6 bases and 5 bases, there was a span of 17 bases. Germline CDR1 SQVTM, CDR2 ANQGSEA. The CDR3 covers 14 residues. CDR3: CSVGANHNHNEQFY. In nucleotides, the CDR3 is TGCAGCGTGGGGGCCAATCACAACCACAATGAGCAGTTCTAC.

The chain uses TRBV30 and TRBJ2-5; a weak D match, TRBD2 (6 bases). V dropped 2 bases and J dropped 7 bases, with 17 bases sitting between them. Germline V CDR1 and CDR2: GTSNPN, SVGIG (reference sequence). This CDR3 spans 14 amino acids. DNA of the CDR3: TGTGCCTGGAGTCAGACGGACGGGGGAGGGACCCAGTACTTC. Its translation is CAWSQTDGGGTQYF.

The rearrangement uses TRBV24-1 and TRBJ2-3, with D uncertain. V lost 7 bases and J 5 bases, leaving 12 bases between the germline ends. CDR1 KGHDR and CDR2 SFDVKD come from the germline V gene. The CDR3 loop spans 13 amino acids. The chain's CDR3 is CATSAYGLDTQYF. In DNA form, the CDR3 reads TGTGCCACCAGCGCCTACGGGTTAGATACGCAGTATTTT.

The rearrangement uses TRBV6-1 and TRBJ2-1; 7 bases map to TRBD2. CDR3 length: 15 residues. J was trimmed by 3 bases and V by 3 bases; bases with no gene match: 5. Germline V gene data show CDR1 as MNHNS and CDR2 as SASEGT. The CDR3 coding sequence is TGTGCCAGCAGTGACACGGGAGGTATCTACAATGAGCAGTTCTTC. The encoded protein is CASSDTGGIYNEQFF.

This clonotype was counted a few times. The CDR3, as DNA: TGCAGTGCTAGAGTGAGGTTGGGAGGGCTCGGGGCCAACGTCCTGACTTTC. Translated: CSARVRLGGLGANVLTF. The chain couples TRBV20-1 to TRBJ2-6; the match to TRBD2 covers 7 bases. The germline gives CDR1 DFQATT, CDR2 SNEGSKA (reference sequence). With 1 base clipped from V and 4 bases from J, the junction kept 10 bases outside the gene matches. CDR3 length: 17 amino acids.

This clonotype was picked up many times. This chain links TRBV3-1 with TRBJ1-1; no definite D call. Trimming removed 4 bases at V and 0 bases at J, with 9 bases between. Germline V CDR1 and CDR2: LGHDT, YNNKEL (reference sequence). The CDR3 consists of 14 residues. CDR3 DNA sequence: TGTGCCAGCAGCCCGACAATGATGAACACTGAAGCTTTCTTT. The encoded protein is CASSPTMMNTEAFF.

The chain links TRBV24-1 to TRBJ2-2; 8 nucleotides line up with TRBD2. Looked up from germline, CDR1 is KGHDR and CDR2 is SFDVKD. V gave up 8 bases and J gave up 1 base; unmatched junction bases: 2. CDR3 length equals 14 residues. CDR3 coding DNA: TGTGCCACCACGACTAGCGAGAACACCGGGGAGCTGTTTTTT. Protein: CATTTSENTGELFF.